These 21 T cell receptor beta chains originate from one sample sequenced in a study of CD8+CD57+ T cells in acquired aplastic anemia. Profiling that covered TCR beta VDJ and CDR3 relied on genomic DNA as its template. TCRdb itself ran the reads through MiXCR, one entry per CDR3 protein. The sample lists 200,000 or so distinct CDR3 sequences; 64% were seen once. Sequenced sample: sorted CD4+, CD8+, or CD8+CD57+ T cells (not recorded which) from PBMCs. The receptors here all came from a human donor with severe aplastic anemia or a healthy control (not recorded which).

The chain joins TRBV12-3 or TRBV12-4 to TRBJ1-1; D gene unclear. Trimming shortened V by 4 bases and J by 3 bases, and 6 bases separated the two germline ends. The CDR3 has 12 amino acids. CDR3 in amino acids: CASSSHYTEAFF. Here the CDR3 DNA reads TGTGCCAGCAGTTCGCATTACACTGAAGCTTTCTTT.

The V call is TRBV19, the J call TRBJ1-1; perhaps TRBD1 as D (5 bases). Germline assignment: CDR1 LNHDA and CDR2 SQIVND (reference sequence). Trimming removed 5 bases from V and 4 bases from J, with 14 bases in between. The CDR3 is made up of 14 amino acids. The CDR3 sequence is CASSVRDGTTEAFF. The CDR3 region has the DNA TGTGCCAGTAGTGTTCGGGACGGAACCACTGAAGCTTTCTTT.

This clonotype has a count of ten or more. The DNA of the CDR3 is TGTGCCAGCAGCTTAGATGTTACGGGACTAGGATATTTT. Protein sequence: CASSLDVTGLGYF. The J gene is TRBJ1-3, the V gene TRBV11-2, with D perhaps matching TRBD1 (5 bases). This CDR3 contains 13 residues. The germline CDR1 and CDR2 sequences are SGHAT and FQNNGV. Trimming took off 0 bases at V and 15 bases at J, with 15 bases between the two ends.

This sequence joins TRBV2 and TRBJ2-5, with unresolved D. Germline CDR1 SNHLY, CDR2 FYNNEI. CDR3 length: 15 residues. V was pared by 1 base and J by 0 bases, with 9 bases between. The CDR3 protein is CASSEGLWDQETQYF. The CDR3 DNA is TGTGCCAGCAGTGAAGGGTTATGGGACCAAGAGACCCAGTACTTC.

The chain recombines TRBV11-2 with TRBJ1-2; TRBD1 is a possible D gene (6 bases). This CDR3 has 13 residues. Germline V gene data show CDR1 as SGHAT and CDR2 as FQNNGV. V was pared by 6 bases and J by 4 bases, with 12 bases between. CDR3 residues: CASSATGIYGYTF. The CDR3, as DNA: TGTGCCAGCAGTGCTACAGGGATCTATGGCTACACCTTC.

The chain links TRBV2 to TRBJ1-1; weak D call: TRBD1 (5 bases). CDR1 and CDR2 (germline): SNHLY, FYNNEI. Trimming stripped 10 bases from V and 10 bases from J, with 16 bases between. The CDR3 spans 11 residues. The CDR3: CATPRGSGAFF. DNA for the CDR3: TGTGCCACCCCTCGGGGCAGTGGAGCTTTCTTT.

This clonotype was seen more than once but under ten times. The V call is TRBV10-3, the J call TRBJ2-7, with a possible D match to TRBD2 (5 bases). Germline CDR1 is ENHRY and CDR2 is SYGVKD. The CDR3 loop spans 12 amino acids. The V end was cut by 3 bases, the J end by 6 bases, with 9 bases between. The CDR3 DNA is TGTGCCATCAGTGACACTAGACCCGAGCAGTACTTC. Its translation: CAISDTRPEQYF.

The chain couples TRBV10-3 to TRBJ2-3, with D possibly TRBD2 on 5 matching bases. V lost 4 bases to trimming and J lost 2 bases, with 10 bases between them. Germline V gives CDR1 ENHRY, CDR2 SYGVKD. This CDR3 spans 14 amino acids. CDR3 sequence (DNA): TGTGCCATCAGTGGAGCGGAGAACACAGATACGCAGTATTTT. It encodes CAISGAENTDTQYF.

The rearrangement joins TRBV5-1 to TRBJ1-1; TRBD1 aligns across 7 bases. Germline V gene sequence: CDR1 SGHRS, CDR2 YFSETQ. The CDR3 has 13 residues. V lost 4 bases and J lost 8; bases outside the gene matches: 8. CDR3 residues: CASSPGGTGEAFF. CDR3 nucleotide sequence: TGCGCCAGCAGCCCAGGGGGAACAGGGGAAGCTTTCTTT.

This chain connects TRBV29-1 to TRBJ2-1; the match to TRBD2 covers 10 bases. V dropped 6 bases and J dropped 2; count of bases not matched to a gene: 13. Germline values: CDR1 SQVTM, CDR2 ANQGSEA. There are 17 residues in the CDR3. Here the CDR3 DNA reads TGCAGCGTAAGGGGTCGGATAGCGGGGGGTCCCTACAATGAGCAGTTCTTC. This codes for CSVRGRIAGGPYNEQFF.

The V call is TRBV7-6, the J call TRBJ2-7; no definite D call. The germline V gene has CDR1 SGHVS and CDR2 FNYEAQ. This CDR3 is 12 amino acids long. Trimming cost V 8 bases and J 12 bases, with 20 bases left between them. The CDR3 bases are TGTGCCAGCTCACCATCCGCATATTTCCCGTACTTC. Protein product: CASSPSAYFPYF.

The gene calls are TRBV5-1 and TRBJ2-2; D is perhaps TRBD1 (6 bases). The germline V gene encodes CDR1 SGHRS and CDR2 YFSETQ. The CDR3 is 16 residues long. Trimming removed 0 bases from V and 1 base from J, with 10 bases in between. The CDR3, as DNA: TGCGCCAGCAGCTTGGACACAGGGCGGAACACCGGGGAGCTGTTTTTT. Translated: CASSLDTGRNTGELFF.

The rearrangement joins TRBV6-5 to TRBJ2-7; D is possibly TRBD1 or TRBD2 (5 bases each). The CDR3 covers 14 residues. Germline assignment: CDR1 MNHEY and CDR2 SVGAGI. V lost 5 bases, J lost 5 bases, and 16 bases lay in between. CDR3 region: CASSEQGTSDEQYF. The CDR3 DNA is TGTGCCAGCAGTGAACAAGGGACCTCGGACGAGCAGTACTTC.

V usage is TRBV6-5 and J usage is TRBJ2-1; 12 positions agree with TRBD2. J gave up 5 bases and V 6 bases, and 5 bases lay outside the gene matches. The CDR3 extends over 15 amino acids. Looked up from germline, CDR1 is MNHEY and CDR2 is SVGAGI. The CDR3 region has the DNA TGTGCCAGCAGCCCCAGACTAGCGGGAGACAATGAGCAGTTCTTC. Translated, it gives CASSPRLAGDNEQFF.

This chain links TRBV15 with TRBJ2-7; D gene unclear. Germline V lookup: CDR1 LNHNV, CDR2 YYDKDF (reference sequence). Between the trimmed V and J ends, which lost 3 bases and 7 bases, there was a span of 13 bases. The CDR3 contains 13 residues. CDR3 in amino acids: CATSRAFLEEQYF. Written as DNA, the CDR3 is TGTGCCACCAGCAGGGCGTTTCTAGAGGAGCAGTACTTC.

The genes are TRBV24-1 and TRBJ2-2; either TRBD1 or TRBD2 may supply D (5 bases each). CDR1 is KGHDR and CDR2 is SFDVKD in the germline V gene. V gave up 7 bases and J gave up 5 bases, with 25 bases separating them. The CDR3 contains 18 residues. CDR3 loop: CATSLGADGPLGTGELFF. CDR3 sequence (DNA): TGTGCCACCAGCCTCGGGGCAGATGGCCCCCTGGGTACCGGGGAGCTGTTTTTT.

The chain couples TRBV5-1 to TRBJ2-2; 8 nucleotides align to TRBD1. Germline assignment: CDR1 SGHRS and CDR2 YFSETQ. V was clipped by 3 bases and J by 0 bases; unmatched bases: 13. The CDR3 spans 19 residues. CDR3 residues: CASSSRDRSRLPNTGELFF. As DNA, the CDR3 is TGCGCCAGCAGCTCAAGGGACAGGTCGAGGCTACCGAACACCGGGGAGCTGTTTTTT.

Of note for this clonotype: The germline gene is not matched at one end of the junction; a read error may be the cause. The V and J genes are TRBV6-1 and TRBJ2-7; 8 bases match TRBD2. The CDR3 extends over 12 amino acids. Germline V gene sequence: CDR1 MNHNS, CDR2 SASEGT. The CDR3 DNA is TGTGCCAGCAGTGAGGGTCGGCGGGAGGATGGCTTC. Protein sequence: CASSEGRREDGF.

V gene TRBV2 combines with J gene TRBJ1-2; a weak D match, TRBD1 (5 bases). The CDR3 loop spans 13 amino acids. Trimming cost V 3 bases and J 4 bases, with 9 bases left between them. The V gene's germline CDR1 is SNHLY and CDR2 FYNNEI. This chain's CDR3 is CASSETVTYGYTF. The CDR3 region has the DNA TGTGCCAGCAGTGAGACAGTTACCTATGGCTACACCTTC.

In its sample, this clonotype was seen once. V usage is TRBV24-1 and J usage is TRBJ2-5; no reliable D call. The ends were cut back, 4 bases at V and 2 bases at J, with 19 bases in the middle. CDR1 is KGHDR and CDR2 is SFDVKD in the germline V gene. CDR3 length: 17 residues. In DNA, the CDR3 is TGTGCCACCAGTGAGAAGGGAATCCCTCCGCGTCAAGAGACCCAGTACTTC. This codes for CATSEKGIPPRQETQYF.

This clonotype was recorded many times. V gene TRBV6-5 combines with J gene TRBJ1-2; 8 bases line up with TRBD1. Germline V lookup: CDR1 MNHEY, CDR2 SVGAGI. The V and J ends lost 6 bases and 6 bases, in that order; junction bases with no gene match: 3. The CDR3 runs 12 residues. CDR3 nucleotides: TGTGCCAGCAGCACAGGGGGGGATGGCTACACCTTC. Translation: CASSTGGDGYTF.